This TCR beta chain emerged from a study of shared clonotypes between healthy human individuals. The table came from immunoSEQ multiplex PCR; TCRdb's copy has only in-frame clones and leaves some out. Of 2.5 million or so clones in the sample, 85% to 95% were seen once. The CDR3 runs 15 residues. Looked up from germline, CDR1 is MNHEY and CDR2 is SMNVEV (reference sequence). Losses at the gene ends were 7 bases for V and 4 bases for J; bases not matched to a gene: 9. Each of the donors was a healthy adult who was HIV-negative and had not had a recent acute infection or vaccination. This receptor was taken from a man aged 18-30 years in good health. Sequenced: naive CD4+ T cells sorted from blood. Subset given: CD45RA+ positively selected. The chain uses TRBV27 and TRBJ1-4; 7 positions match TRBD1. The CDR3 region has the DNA TGTGCCAGCACCACCGGACAGGTGTTTAATGAAAAACTGTTTTTT. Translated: CASTTGQVFNEKLFF. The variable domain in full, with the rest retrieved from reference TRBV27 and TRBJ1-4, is EAQVTQNPRYLITVTGKKLTVTCSQNMNHEYMSWYRQDPGLGLRQIYYSMNVEVTDKGDVPEGYKVSRKEKRNFPLILESPSPNQTSLYFCASTTGQVFNEKLFFGSGTQLSVL.